This T cell receptor (beta chain) was documented in a study of T cell responses to AZD1222 COVID-19 vaccine. About this clone: Its antigen remains unknown.

Repertoires were generated with immunoSEQ multiplex PCR, while TCRdb's copy carries only in-frame clones and drops some. The data show some 100,000 clones, 90% seen once. Study outcomes and limitations: It was only after the peak T cell response that any repertoires were sampled.

The ends were cut back, 0 bases at V and 3 bases at J, with 5 bases in the middle. The germline gives CDR1 MNHEY, CDR2 SVGAGI. The length of the CDR3 is 13 residues. The chain recombines TRBV6-5 with TRBJ1-2; D unresolved. The source was peripheral blood, collected on day 0 of AZD1222 vaccination. The source is an adult in good health. CDR3 bases: TGTGCCAGCAGTTACTCGCTAGACTATGGCTACACCTTC. Translated: CASSYSLDYGYTF.